This entry lists 18 T cell receptor beta chains sequenced from one sample in a study of cytomegalovirus exposure and HLA in healthy donors. Primers included in the PCR were 60 Vbeta and 13 Jbeta primers. TCRdb's table, derived via immunoSEQ multiplex PCR, lists solely in-frame clones and lacks some. The sample has about 170,000 clones; about 88% are singletons. Sequencing used PBMCs. The receptor source for this set is a young man in good health and CMV-seropositive.

CDR3: CASSQWGQLNTEAFF. Here the CDR3 DNA reads TGTGCCAGCAGTCAATGGGGACAGTTGAACACTGAAGCTTTCTTT. The chain employs TRBV6-5 and TRBJ1-1; 7 bases fit TRBD1. V lost 5 bases, J lost 0 bases, and 6 bases stayed unmatched. This CDR3 spans 15 amino acids. Germline V gene sequence: CDR1 MNHEY, CDR2 SVGAGI.

The chain joins TRBV5-6 to TRBJ1-6, with D possibly matching TRBD1 (5 bases). There are 17 residues in the CDR3. Trimming took off 1 base at V and 6 bases at J, with 17 bases between the two ends. Looked up from germline, CDR1 is SGHDT and CDR2 is YYEEEE. CDR3 sequence: CASSLFSKGQFNSPLHF. CDR3 coding DNA: TGTGCCAGCAGCTTGTTTTCCAAGGGGCAGTTTAATTCACCCCTCCACTTT.

The CDR3 sequence: CASSLEELAGNEQFF. The CDR3 nucleotides are TGTGCCAGCAGCTTGGAAGAGCTGGCGGGAAATGAGCAGTTCTTC. This sequence joins TRBV5-6 and TRBJ2-1; maybe TRBD2 (6 bases). Germline V gene data show CDR1 as SGHDT and CDR2 as YYEEEE. There are 15 residues in the CDR3. The V gene lost 0 bases and the J gene lost 7 bases, with 14 bases spanning the gap. Filled out from reference TRBV5-6 and TRBJ2-1, the complete variable domain reads DAGVTQSPTHLIKTRGQQVTLRCSPKSGHDTVSWYQQALGQGPQFIFQYYEEEERQRGNFPDRFSGHQFPNYSSELNVNALLLGDSALYLCASSLEELAGNEQFFGPGTRLTVL.

This clone was counted between two and nine times. The rearrangement links TRBV14 to TRBJ1-1; 7 nucleotides align to TRBD1. V lost 3 bases to trimming and J lost 5 bases; unmatched junction nucleotides: 3. The CDR3 loop spans 13 amino acids. The germline V gene encodes CDR1 SGHDN and CDR2 FVKESK. In DNA, the CDR3 is TGTGCCAGCAGCCAGGGACAGTTAACTGAAGCTTTCTTT. Its translation is CASSQGQLTEAFF.

V is TRBV5-6 and J is TRBJ2-7; 8 positions match TRBD1. The V gene end was trimmed by 1 base and the J gene end by 5 bases; junction bases not matched to a gene: 11. This CDR3 has 16 amino acids. Per the germline V gene, CDR1 is SGHDT and CDR2 is YYEEEE. The CDR3 bases are TGTGCCAGCAGCTTGTTTCCTCGGACAGGGTGGAACGAGCAGTACTTC. Translating it yields CASSLFPRTGWNEQYF. The variable domain in full, completed from reference TRBV5-6 and TRBJ2-7, reads DAGVTQSPTHLIKTRGQQVTLRCSPKSGHDTVSWYQQALGQGPQFIFQYYEEEERQRGNFPDRFSGHQFPNYSSELNVNALLLGDSALYLCASSLFPRTGWNEQYFGPGTRLTVT.

This clone has only a few counts. This rearrangement joins TRBV7-9 to TRBJ2-2, with TRBD2 as a possible D gene (6 bases). Trimming cost V 5 bases and J 6 bases, with 10 bases left between them. In germline, CDR1 is SEHNR, CDR2 FQNEAQ (reference sequence). The CDR3 extends over 13 amino acids. The CDR3 loop is CASSVPGAGELFF. CDR3 nucleotides: TGTGCCAGCAGCGTCCCGGGGGCCGGGGAGCTGTTTTTT.

This chain links TRBV6-1 with TRBJ2-7, with D maybe TRBD1 (5 bases). Germline V gives CDR1 MNHNS, CDR2 SASEGT. CDR3 size: 16 residues. The ends were cut back, 2 bases at V and 7 bases at J, with 21 bases in the middle. The CDR3 nucleotides read TGTGCCAGCAGTGAAAGATGGGTAGGCAGGGCGGAGGAGCAGTACTTC. Encoded protein: CASSERWVGRAEEQYF.

A note on this clone: The identical CDR3 is also encoded by other nucleotide sequences in the sample. The V and J genes are TRBV18 and TRBJ1-1, with D hard to call. The V gene's germline CDR1 is KGHSH and CDR2 LQKENI. This CDR3 region has 13 residues. Trimming cost V 2 bases and J 0 bases, with 4 bases left between them. The CDR3 coding sequence is TGTGCCAGCTCACCAGACATGAACACTGAAGCTTTCTTT. Encoded protein: CASSPDMNTEAFF.

The V and J genes are TRBV5-1 and TRBJ2-2; D uncertain. V was shortened by 4 bases and J by 4 bases, with 11 bases between the two germline ends. This CDR3 region has 14 residues. Germline-derived CDR1 and CDR2 are SGHRS and YFSETQ. In DNA form, the CDR3 reads TGCGCCAGCAGCACGTTCCCTAGCACCGGGGAGCTGTTTTTT. Its translation: CASSTFPSTGELFF.

The CDR3 DNA reads as TGCGCCAGCAGCCAAGGGCGGCGGGGGGGCCGGAGTGAGCAGTTCTTC. This gives the protein CASSQGRRGGRSEQFF. The rearrangement uses TRBV4-3 and TRBJ2-1; the match to TRBD2 covers 9 bases. With 1 base clipped from V and 9 bases from J, the junction kept 10 bases outside the gene matches. Germline assignment: CDR1 LGHNA and CDR2 YSLEER. This CDR3 has 16 residues.

The rearrangement uses TRBV9 and TRBJ1-2; tentatively, D is TRBD1 (6 bases). Looked up from germline, CDR1 is SGDLS and CDR2 is YYNGEE. The CDR3 has 10 residues. Trimming removed 3 bases from V and 13 bases from J, with 10 bases in between. The CDR3 sequence is CASSGDRSTF. In DNA, the CDR3 is TGTGCCAGCAGCGGCGACAGGTCCACCTTC.

The rearrangement links TRBV5-4 to TRBJ2-1; 11 positions agree with TRBD1. V shed 4 bases, J shed 2 bases, and the junction held 5 bases outside the gene matches. This CDR3 comprises 16 residues. The germline V gene encodes CDR1 SGHNT and CDR2 YYREEE (reference sequence). The CDR3 reads CASSPPGQGAYNEQFF. CDR3 coding DNA: TGTGCCAGCAGCCCCCCGGGACAGGGGGCCTACAATGAGCAGTTCTTC.

The chain links TRBV2 to TRBJ2-7, with TRBD1 identical over 8 bases. CDR1 is SNHLY and CDR2 is FYNNEI in the germline V gene. V trimming: 3 bases; J trimming: 1 base; junction bases outside the gene matches: 11. The CDR3 runs 17 residues. CDR3 sequence reads: CASSDGAGGAGSYEQYF. In DNA form, the CDR3 reads TGTGCCAGCAGTGACGGCGCAGGGGGCGCCGGTTCCTACGAGCAGTACTTC.

In its sample, this clone was seen once. CDR3 residues: CAISESEVPGENIQYF. The CDR3 DNA sequence: TGTGCCATCAGTGAGTCTGAGGTCCCGGGGGAAAACATTCAGTACTTC. The chain carries TRBV10-3 and TRBJ2-4, with a weak D call TRBD2 (6 bases). The CDR3 runs to 16 residues. Germline V CDR1 and CDR2: ENHRY, SYGVKD. V gave up 0 bases and J gave up 5 bases, with 14 bases separating them.

This chain joins TRBV7-2 and TRBJ2-5, with D possibly TRBD2 on 6 matching bases. V was trimmed by 10 bases and J by 5 bases, leaving 17 bases between them. Germline lookup yields CDR1 SGHTA and CDR2 FQGNSA. The CDR3 runs to 13 residues. The CDR3: CATSGVILETQYF. The CDR3 bases are TGTGCCACCTCGGGGGTTATTTTGGAGACCCAGTACTTC. Full variable domain (remainder filled in from reference TRBV7-2 and TRBJ2-5): GAGVSQSPSNKVTEKGKDVELRCDPISGHTALYWYRQSLGQGLEFLIYFQGNSAPDKSGLPSDRFSAERTGGSVSTLTIQRTQQEDSAVYLCATSGVILETQYFGPGTRLLVL.

This sequence joins TRBV4-1 and TRBJ2-5, with D possibly matching TRBD1 (6 bases). V lost 6 bases and J 4 bases, leaving 18 bases between the germline ends. CDR3 length: 15 residues. Germline V gives CDR1 MGHRA, CDR2 YSYEKL. DNA for the CDR3: TGCGCCAGCAGTAACTCGCAGGGGATGGGAGAGACCCAGTACTTC. This encodes CASSNSQGMGETQYF.

The rearrangement uses TRBV11-3 and TRBJ2-2, with 9 bases that match TRBD1. The V segment lost 1 base and the J segment 4 bases; nucleotides outside the gene matches: 7. The CDR3 has 17 amino acids. Germline-derived CDR1 and CDR2 are SGHNT and YENEEA. CDR3 sequence (DNA): TGTGCCAGCAGCTTAGTGGAACAGGGGGCGCGCACCGGGGAGCTGTTTTTT. It encodes CASSLVEQGARTGELFF.

V and J are TRBV6-6 and TRBJ2-5, with 9 bases matching TRBD2. Germline V gene sequence: CDR1 MNHNY, CDR2 SVGAGI (reference sequence). The CDR3 has 14 residues. The V segment lost 1 base and the J segment 7 bases; nucleotides outside the gene matches: 4. The CDR3 sequence: CASSYYSGGLTQYF. The CDR3 nucleotides read TGTGCCAGCAGTTACTATAGCGGGGGTCTGACCCAGTACTTC.